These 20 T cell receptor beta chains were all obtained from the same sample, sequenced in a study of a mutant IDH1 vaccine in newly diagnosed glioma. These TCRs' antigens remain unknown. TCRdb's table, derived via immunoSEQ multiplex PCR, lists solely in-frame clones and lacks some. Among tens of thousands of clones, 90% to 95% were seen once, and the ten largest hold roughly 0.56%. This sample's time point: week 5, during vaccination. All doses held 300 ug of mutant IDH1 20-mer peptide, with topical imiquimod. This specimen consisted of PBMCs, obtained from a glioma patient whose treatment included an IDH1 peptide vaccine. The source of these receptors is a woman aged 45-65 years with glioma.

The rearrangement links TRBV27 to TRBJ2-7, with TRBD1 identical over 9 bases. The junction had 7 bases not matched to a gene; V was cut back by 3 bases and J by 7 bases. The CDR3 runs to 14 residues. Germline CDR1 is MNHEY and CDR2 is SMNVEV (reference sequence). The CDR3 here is CASSFGQGRGEQYF. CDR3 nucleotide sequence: TGTGCCAGCAGTTTCGGACAGGGGAGGGGAGAGCAGTACTTC.

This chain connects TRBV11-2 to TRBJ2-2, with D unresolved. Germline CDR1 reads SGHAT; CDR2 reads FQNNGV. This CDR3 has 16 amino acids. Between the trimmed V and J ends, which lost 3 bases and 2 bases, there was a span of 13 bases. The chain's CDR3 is CASSFGPAHNTGELFF. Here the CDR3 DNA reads TGTGCCAGCAGCTTTGGACCAGCCCATAACACCGGGGAGCTGTTTTTT.

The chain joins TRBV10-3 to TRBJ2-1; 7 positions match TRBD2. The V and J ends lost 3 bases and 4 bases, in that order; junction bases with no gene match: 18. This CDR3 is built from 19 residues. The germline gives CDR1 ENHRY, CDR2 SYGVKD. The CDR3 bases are TGTGCCATCAGTGACCGGGACGCATCCACCGCGGGAGTTTACAATGAGCAGTTCTTC. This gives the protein CAISDRDASTAGVYNEQFF.

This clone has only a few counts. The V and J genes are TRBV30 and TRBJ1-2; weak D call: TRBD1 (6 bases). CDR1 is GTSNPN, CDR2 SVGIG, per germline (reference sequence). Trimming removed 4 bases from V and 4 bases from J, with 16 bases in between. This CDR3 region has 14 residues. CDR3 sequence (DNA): TGTGCCTGGATCCCCGGGCAGGGGACCTATGGCTACACCTTC. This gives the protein CAWIPGQGTYGYTF.

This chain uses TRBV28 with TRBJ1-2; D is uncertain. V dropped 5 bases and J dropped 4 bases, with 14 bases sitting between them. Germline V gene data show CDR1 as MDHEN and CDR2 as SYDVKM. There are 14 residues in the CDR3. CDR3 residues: CASSLSASAYGYTF. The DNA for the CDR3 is TGTGCCAGCAGTCTTTCAGCTTCGGCCTATGGCTACACCTTC.

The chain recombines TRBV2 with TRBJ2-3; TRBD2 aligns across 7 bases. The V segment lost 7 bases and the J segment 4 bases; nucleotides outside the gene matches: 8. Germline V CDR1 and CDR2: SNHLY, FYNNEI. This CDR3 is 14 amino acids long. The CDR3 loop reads CASTPPGGADTQYF. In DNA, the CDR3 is TGTGCCAGCACTCCGCCGGGAGGCGCAGATACGCAGTATTTT. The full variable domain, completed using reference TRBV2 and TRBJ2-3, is EPEVTQTPSHQVTQMGQEVILRCVPISNHLYFYWYRQILGQKVEFLVSFYNNEISEKSEIFDDQFSVERPDGSNFTLKIRSTKLEDSAMYFCASTPPGGADTQYFGPGTRLTVL.

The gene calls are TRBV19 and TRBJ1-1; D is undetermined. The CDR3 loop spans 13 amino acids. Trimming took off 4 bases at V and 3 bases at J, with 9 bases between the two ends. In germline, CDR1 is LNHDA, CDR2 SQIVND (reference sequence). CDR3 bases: TGTGCCAGTAGTAAGCTGGATTACACTGAAGCTTTCTTT. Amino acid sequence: CASSKLDYTEAFF.

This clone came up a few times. The CDR3 nucleotides are TGTGCCAGCAGTCCCGGGGAGGGGCGGGAACAAGAGACCCAGTACTTC. Encoded protein: CASSPGEGREQETQYF. This chain links TRBV25-1 with TRBJ2-5; 7 nucleotides match TRBD2. CDR1 MGHDK and CDR2 SYGVNS come from the germline V gene. V gave up 5 bases and J gave up 2 bases; unmatched junction bases: 11. The CDR3 runs to 16 residues. The complete variable domain, with remaining parts taken from reference TRBV25-1 and TRBJ2-5, reads EADIYQTPRYLVIGTGKKITLECSQTMGHDKMYWYQQDPGMELHLIHYSYGVNSTEKGDLSSESTVSRIRTEHFPLTLESARPSHTSQYLCASSPGEGREQETQYFGPGTRLLVL.

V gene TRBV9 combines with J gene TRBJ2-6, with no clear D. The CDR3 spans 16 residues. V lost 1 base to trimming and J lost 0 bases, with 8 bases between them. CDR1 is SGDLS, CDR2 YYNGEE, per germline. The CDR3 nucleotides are TGTGCCAGCAGCGTAATGTTTTACTCTGGGGCCAACGTCCTGACTTTC. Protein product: CASSVMFYSGANVLTF.

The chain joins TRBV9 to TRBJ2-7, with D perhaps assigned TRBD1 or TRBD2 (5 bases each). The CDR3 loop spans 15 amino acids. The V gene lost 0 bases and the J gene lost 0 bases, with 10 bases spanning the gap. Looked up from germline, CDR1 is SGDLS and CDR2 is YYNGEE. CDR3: CASSVAWGSSYEQYF. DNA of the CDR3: TGTGCCAGCAGCGTAGCCTGGGGGAGCTCCTACGAGCAGTACTTC.

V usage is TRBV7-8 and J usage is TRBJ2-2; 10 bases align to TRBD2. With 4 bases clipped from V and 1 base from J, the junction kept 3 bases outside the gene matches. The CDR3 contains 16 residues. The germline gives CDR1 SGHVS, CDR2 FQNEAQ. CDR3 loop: CASSSRLAGNTGELFF. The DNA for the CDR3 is TGTGCCAGCAGCTCCCGACTAGCGGGGAACACCGGGGAGCTGTTTTTT.

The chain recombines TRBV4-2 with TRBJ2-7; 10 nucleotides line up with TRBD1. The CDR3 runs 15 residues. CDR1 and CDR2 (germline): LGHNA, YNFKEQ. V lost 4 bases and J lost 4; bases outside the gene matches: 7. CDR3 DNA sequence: TGTGCCAGCAGCCGGGGACAGGGGCCACAATACGAGCAGTACTTC. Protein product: CASSRGQGPQYEQYF.

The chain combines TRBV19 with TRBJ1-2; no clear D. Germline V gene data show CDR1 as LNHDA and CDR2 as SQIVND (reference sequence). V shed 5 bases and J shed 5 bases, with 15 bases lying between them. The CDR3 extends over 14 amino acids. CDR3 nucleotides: TGTGCCAGTAGTGGAAGTGTCCGTGGGTATGGCTACACCTTC. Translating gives CASSGSVRGYGYTF.

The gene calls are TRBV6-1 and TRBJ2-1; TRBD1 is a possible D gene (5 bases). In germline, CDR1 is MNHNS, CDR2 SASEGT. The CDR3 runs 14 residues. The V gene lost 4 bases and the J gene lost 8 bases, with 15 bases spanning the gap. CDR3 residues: CASSVRDPEDEQFF. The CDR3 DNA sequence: TGTGCCAGCAGTGTCAGGGATCCAGAGGATGAGCAGTTCTTC.

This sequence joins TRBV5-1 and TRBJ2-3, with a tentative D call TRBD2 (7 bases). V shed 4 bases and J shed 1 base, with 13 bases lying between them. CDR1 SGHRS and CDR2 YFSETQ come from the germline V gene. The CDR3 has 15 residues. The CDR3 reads CASSGRGARTDTQYF. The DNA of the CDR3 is TGCGCCAGCAGCGGGAGGGGGGCTCGCACAGATACGCAGTATTTT.

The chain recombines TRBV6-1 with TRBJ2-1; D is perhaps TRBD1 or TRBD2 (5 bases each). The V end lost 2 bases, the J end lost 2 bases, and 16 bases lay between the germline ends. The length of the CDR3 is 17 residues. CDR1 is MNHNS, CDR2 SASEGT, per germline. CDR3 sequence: CASSEWVGRGPYNEQFF. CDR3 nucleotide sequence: TGTGCCAGCAGTGAATGGGTCGGTAGGGGACCCTACAATGAGCAGTTCTTC.

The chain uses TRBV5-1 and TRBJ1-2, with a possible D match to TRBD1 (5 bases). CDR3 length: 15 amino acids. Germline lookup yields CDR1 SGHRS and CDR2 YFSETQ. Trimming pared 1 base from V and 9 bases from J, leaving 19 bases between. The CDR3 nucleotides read TGCGCCAGCAGCTTGCGGAGGGGTTTATGGAATAGCTACACCTTC. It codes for CASSLRRGLWNSYTF.

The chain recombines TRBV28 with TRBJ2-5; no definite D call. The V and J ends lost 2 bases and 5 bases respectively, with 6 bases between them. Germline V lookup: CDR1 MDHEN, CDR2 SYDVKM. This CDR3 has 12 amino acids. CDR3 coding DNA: TGTGCCAGCAGTTTAATTGGGGAGACCCAGTACTTC. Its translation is CASSLIGETQYF.

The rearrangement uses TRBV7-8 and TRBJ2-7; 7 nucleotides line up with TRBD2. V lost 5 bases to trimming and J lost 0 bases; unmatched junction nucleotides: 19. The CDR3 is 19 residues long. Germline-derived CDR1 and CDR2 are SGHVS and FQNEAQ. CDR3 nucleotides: TGTGCCAGCAGCATACAGCGGGACGGTGCCGAAACCCTCTCCTACGAGCAGTACTTC. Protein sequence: CASSIQRDGAETLSYEQYF.

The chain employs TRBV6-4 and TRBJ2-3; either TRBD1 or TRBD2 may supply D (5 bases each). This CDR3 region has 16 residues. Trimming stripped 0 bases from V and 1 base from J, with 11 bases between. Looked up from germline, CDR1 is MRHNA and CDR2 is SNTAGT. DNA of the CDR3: TGTGCCAGCAGTGACTCTCGGGGCATCGGCACAGATACGCAGTATTTT. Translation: CASSDSRGIGTDTQYF.